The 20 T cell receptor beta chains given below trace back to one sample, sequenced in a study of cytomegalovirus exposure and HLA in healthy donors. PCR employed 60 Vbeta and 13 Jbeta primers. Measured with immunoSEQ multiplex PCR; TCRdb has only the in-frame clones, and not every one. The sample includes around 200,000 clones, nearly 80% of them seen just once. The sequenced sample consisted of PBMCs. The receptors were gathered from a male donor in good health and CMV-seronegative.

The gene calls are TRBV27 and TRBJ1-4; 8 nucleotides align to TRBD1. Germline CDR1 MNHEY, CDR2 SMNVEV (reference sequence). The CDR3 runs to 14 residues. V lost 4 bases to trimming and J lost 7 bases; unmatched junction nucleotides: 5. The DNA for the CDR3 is TGTGCCAGCAGTTACGGCAGGGGGCCTGAAAAACTGTTTTTT. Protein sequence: CASSYGRGPEKLFF. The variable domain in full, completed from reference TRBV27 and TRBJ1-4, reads EAQVTQNPRYLITVTGKKLTVTCSQNMNHEYMSWYRQDPGLGLRQIYYSMNVEVTDKGDVPEGYKVSRKEKRNFPLILESPSPNQTSLYFCASSYGRGPEKLFFGSGTQLSVL.

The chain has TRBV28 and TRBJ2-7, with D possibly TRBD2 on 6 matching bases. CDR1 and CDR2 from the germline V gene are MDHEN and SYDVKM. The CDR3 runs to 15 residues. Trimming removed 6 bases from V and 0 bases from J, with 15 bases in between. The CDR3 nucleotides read TGTGCCAGCAGCCCCCCGGGAGAAAGCTCCTACGAGCAGTACTTC. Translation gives CASSPPGESSYEQYF.

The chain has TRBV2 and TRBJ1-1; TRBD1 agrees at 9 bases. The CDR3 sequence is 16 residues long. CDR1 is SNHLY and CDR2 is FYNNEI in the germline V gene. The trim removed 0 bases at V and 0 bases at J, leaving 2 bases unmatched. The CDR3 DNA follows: TGTGCCAGCAGTGAAGCCGGACAGGGGTTGAACACTGAAGCTTTCTTT. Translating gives CASSEAGQGLNTEAFF. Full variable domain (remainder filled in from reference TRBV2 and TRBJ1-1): EPEVTQTPSHQVTQMGQEVILRCVPISNHLYFYWYRQILGQKVEFLVSFYNNEISEKSEIFDDQFSVERPDGSNFTLKIRSTKLEDSAMYFCASSEAGQGLNTEAFFGQGTRLTVV.

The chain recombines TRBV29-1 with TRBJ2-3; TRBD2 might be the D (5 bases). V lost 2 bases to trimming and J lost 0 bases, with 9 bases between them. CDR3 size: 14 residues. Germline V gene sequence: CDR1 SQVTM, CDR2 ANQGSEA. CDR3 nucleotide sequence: TGCAGCGTTGAAAGCAGGACTAGCACAGATACGCAGTATTTT. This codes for CSVESRTSTDTQYF.

The CDR3 coding sequence is TGTGCCAGCAGTGAACCGAGTGTTAACACTGAAGCTTTCTTT. As protein: CASSEPSVNTEAFF. J is TRBJ1-1 and V is TRBV25-1; D ambiguous. The CDR3 is 14 amino acids. In germline, CDR1 is MGHDK, CDR2 SYGVNS. V dropped 2 bases and J dropped 2 bases, with 9 bases sitting between them.

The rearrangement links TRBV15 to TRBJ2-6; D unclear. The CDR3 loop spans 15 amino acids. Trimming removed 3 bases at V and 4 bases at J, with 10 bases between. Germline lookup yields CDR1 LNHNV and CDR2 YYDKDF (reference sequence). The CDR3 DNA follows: TGTGCCACCAGCAGGAGCGATTCGGGGGCCAACGTCCTGACTTTC. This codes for CATSRSDSGANVLTF. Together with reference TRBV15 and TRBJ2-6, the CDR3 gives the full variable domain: DAMVIQNPRYQVTQFGKPVTLSCSQTLNHNVMYWYQQKSSQAPKLLFHYYDKDFNNEADTPDNFQSRRPNTSFCFLDIRSPGLGDTAMYLCATSRSDSGANVLTFGAGSRLTVL.

The CDR3 DNA follows: TGTGCCAGCAGCCCCCCGGGACTAGCGGGAGGGCCCGGAACCGGGGAGCTGTTTTTT. This codes for CASSPPGLAGGPGTGELFF. V and J are TRBV9 and TRBJ2-2, with 16 nucleotides matching TRBD2. V gave up 4 bases and J gave up 5 bases; unmatched junction bases: 11. This CDR3 comprises 19 residues. Germline V lookup: CDR1 SGDLS, CDR2 YYNGEE.

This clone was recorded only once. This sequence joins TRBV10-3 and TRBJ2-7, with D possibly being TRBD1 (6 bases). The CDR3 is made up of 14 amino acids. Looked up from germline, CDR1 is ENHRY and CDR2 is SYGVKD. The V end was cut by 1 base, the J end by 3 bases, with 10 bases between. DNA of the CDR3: TGTGCCATCAGTGAGTTAGGGGGAAGCTACGAGCAGTACTTC. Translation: CAISELGGSYEQYF.

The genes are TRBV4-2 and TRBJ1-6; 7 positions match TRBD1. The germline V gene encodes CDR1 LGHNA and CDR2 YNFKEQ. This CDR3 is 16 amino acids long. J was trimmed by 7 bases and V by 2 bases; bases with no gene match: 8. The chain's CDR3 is CASSQYTGDGNSPLHF. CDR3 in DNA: TGTGCCAGCAGCCAATACACAGGGGACGGCAATTCACCCCTCCACTTT.

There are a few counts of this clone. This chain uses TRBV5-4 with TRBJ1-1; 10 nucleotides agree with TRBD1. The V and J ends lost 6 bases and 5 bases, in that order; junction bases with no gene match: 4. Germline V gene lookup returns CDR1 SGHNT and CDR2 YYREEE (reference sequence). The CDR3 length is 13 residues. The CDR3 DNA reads TGTGCCAGCACCGGACAGGGGGGAACTGAAGCTTTCTTT. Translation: CASTGQGGTEAFF.

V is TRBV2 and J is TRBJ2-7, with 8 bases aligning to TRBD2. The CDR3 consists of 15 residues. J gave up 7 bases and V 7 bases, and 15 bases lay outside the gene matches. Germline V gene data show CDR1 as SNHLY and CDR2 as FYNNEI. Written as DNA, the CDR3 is TGTGCCAGCACACTTGGCGAGCGGGGGATGGAAGAGCAGTACTTC. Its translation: CASTLGERGMEEQYF.

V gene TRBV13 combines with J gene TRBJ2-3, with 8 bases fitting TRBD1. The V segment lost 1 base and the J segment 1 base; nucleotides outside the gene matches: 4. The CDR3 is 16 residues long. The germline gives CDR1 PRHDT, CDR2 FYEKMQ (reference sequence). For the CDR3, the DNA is TGTGCCAGCAGCTTAGTAGGACAGGGAGGCACAGATACGCAGTATTTT. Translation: CASSLVGQGGTDTQYF.

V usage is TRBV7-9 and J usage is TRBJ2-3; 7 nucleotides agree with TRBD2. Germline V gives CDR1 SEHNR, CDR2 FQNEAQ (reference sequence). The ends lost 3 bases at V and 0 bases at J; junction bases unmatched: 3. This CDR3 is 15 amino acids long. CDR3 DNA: TGTGCCAGCAGCTTGCCCGGGGGGAGCACAGATACGCAGTATTTT. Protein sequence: CASSLPGGSTDTQYF.

CDR3 residues: CAISEIGQGYNEQFF. The CDR3 DNA sequence: TGTGCCATCAGTGAGATCGGGCAGGGGTACAATGAGCAGTTCTTC. The chain has TRBV10-3 and TRBJ2-1; D might be TRBD1 (6 bases). The V and J ends lost 2 bases and 4 bases respectively, with 12 bases between them. This CDR3 has 15 amino acids. Germline-derived CDR1 and CDR2 are ENHRY and SYGVKD.

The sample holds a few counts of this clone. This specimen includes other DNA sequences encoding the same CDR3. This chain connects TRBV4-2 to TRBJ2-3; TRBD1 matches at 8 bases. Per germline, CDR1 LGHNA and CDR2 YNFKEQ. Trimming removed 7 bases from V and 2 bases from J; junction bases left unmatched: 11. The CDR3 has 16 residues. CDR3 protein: CASTRTGDRITDTQYF. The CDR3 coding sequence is TGTGCCAGCACCCGAACAGGGGACAGGATCACAGATACGCAGTATTTT.

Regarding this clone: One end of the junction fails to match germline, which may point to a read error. The CDR3 loop is CSSSLEAGRGTF. The CDR3 region has the DNA TGTTCCAGCAGCTTAGAAGCAGGGCGGGGCACCTTC. V and J are TRBV7-9 and TRBJ1-2; possible D gene TRBD1, 5 bases. The CDR3 consists of 12 residues. CDR1 and CDR2 (germline): SEHNR, FQNEAQ (reference sequence).

This CDR3 is CSAIKGFEAFF. The CDR3 region has the DNA TGCAGTGCTATCAAGGGGTTTGAAGCTTTCTTT. This chain links TRBV20-1 with TRBJ1-1; a weak D match, TRBD1 (5 bases). The V gene's germline CDR1 is DFQATT and CDR2 SNEGSKA (reference sequence). The CDR3 totals 11 residues. Trimming cost V 4 bases and J 7 bases, with 10 bases left between them.

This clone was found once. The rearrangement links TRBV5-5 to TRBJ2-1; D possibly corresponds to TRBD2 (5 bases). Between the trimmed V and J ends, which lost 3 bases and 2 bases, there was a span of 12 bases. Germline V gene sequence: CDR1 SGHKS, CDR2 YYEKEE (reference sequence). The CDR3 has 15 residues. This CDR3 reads CASSSGSSTYNEQFF. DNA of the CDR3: TGTGCCAGCAGCTCTGGGAGTAGCACCTACAATGAGCAGTTCTTC.

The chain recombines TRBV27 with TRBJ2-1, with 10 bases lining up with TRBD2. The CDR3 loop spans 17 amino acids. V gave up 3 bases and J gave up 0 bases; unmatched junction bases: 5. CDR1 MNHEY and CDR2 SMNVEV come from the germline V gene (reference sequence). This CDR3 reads CASSFFPSGSSYNEQFF. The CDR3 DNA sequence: TGTGCCAGCAGTTTTTTCCCTAGCGGGAGCTCCTACAATGAGCAGTTCTTC.

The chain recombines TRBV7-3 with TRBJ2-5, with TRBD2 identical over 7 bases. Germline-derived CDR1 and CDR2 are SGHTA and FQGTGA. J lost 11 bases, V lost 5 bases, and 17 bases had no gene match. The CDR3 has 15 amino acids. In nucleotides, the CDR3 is TGTGCCAGCAGCCCCGCTAGCGGCCCCCTCTTAAAGCAGTACTTC. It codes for CASSPASGPLLKQYF.